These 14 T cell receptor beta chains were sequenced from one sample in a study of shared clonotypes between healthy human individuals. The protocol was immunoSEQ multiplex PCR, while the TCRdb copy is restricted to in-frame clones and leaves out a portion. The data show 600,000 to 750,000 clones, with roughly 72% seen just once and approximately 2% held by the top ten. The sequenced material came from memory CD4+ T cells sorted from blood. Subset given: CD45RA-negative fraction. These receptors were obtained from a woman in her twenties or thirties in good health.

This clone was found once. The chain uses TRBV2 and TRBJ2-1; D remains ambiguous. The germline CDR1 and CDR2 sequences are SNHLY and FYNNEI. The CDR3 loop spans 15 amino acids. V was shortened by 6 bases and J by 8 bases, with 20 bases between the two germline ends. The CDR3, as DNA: TGTGCCAGCAGGGATTTGAGCTTCGGTAGCCATGAGCAGTTCTTC. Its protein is CASRDLSFGSHEQFF.

CDR3 nucleotide sequence: TGCACCAGCAGCCATGCGGGAGGCCGGGTCACCGGGGAGCTGTTTTTT. Translating gives CTSSHAGGRVTGELFF. The chain is built from TRBV1 and TRBJ2-2; the table gives TRBD2 as D, unverified against the DNA. TRBV1 is reported as a pseudogene. The length of the CDR3 is 16 residues.

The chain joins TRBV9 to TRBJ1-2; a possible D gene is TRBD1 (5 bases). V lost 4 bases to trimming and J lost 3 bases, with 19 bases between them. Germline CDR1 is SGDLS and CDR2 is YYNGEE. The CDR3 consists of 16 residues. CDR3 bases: TGTGCCAGCAGCCCCGGGGGGGATTTTGGGCACTATGGCTACACCTTC. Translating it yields CASSPGGDFGHYGYTF.

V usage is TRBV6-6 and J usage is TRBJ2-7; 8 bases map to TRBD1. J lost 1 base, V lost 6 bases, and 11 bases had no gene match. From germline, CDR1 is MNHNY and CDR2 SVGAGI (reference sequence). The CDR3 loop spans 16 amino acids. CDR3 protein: CASRGVGQGASYEQYF. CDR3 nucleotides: TGTGCCAGCAGGGGCGTGGGGCAGGGGGCATCCTACGAGCAGTACTTC.

The CDR3 DNA is TGTGCCAGCAGCGAGACTAGCGGGAGGGATATTAGGTTCTTC. It specifies CASSETSGRDIRFF. The chain couples TRBV7-6 to TRBJ2-1, with 14 positions matching TRBD2. Trimming at V came to 5 bases and at J to 15 bases, leaving 9 bases not matched to a gene. Germline lookup yields CDR1 SGHVS and CDR2 FNYEAQ. The CDR3 extends over 14 amino acids.

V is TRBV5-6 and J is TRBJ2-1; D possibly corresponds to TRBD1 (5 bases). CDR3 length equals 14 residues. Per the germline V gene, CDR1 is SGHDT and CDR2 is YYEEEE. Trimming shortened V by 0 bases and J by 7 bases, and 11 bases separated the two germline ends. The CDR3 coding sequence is TGTGCCAGCAGCTTGGGGCAGGGCCCGAATGAGCAGTTCTTC. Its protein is CASSLGQGPNEQFF.

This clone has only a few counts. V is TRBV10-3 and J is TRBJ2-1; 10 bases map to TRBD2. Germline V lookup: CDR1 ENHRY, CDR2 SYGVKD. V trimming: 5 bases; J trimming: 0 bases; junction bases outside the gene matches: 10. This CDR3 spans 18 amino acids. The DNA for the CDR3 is TGTGCCATCAGTCCCGGGACTAGCGCCTTAAGCTCCTACAATGAGCAGTTCTTC. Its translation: CAISPGTSALSSYNEQFF.

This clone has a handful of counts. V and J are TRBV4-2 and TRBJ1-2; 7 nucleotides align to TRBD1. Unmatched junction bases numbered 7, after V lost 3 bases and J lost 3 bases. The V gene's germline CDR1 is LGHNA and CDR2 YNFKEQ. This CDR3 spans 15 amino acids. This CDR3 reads CASSHREGGDYGYTF. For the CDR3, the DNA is TGTGCCAGCAGCCACCGTGAAGGGGGCGACTATGGCTACACCTTC.

CDR3 loop: CASSPTTSPGQFF. The CDR3 region has the DNA TGTGCCAGCAGTCCGACGACATCCCCTGGGCAGTTCTTC. The genes are TRBV5-5 and TRBJ2-1; D gene ambiguous. Trimming pared 5 bases from V and 12 bases from J, leaving 18 bases between. The germline V gene has CDR1 SGHKS and CDR2 YYEKEE (reference sequence). CDR3 length: 13 amino acids.

The DNA of the CDR3 is TGTGCCAGCTCTCGGATGTGGAATCAGCCCCAGCATTTT. Encoded protein: CASSRMWNQPQHF. This chain connects TRBV11-2 to TRBJ1-5; D is unclear. The germline V gene encodes CDR1 SGHAT and CDR2 FQNNGV. The CDR3 has 13 residues. Trimming took off 8 bases at V and 4 bases at J, with 12 bases between the two ends. Based on the CDR3 plus reference TRBV11-2 and TRBJ1-5, the full variable domain is EAGVAQSPRYKIIEKRQSVAFWCNPISGHATLYWYQQILGQGPKLLIQFQNNGVVDDSQLPKDRFSAERLKGVDSTLKIQPAKLEDSAVYLCASSRMWNQPQHFGDGTRLSIL.

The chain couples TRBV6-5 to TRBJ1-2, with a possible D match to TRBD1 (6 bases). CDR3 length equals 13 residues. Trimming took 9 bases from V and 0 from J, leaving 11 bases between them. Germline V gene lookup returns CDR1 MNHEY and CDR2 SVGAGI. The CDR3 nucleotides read TGTGCCAGTTCAGGGGACCCTAACTATGGCTACACCTTC. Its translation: CASSGDPNYGYTF.

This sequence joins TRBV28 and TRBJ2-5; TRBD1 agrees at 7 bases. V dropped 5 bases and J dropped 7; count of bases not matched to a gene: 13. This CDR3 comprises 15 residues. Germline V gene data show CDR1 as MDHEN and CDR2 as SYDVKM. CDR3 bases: TGTGCCAGCAGTACCCTGACAGGGAAGCTAGGGACCCAGTACTTC. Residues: CASSTLTGKLGTQYF.

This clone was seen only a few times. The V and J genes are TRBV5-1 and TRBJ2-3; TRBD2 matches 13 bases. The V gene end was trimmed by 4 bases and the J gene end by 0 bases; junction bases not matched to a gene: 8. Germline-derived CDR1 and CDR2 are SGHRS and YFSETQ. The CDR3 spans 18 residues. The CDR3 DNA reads TGCGCCAGCAGCGGTCGGACTAGCGGGAGATCGAGCACAGATACGCAGTATTTT. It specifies CASSGRTSGRSSTDTQYF.

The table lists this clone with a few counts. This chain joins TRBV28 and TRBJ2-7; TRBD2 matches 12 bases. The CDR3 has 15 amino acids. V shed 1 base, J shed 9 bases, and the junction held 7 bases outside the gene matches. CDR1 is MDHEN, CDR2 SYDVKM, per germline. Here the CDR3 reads CASSLFKTSGRVQYF. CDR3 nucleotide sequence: TGTGCCAGCAGTTTATTTAAGACTAGCGGGAGAGTGCAGTACTTC.